These 16 T cell receptor beta chains originate from one sample sequenced in a study of cytomegalovirus exposure and HLA in healthy donors (dated by TCRdb to about 2017). The method behind the library was the immunoSEQ multiplex PCR assay. In TCRdb, the immuneACCESS table is reduced to in-frame sequences with V and J assigned. These tables do not hold every clone; where another copy was compared, an unresolved V gene accounts for under half, and the others remain unexplained. This sample lists approximately 200,000 clones; approximately 90% were detected once. The top ten clonotypes cover around 1.1% of the sample. Sequencing input: PBMCs. All receptors come from a young woman in good health and CMV-seronegative.

The chain carries TRBV5-4 and TRBJ2-7; D unclear. Germline loops: CDR1 SGHNT, CDR2 YYREEE (reference sequence). The CDR3 totals 13 residues. The V gene lost 2 bases and the J gene lost 6 bases, with 12 bases spanning the gap. The chain's CDR3 is CASSFPDSGEQYF. CDR3 coding DNA: TGTGCCAGCAGCTTCCCGGATTCGGGCGAGCAGTACTTC.

The chain is built from TRBV27 and TRBJ2-1; 11 nucleotides match TRBD2. This CDR3 is 13 amino acids long. The trim removed 0 bases at V and 11 bases at J, leaving 0 bases unmatched. Germline values: CDR1 MNHEY, CDR2 SMNVEV (reference sequence). DNA of the CDR3: TGTGCCAGCAGTTTATCGACTAGCGGGAAGCAGTTCTTC. Its protein product is CASSLSTSGKQFF.

This chain joins TRBV7-2 and TRBJ1-2; TRBD1 is a possible D gene (5 bases). The germline CDR1 and CDR2 sequences are SGHTA and FQGNSA. V shed 2 bases and J shed 7 bases, with 17 bases lying between them. The CDR3 has 15 amino acids. The CDR3 DNA reads TGTGCCAGCAGCTTATTTGGCAGGGAAAGGGCTGGCTACACCTTC. It specifies CASSLFGRERAGYTF.

The V and J genes are TRBV6-5 and TRBJ1-2; D gene ambiguous. The CDR3 is made up of 13 amino acids. CDR1 and CDR2 (germline): MNHEY, SVGAGI. The V end lost 6 bases, the J end lost 8 bases, and 16 bases lay between the germline ends. The CDR3 region is CASSPTSWSGYTF. The CDR3 region has the DNA TGTGCCAGCAGCCCAACAAGTTGGAGCGGCTACACCTTC.

The chain couples TRBV4-1 to TRBJ2-7; 10 bases fit TRBD2. With 2 bases clipped from V and 4 bases from J, the junction kept 5 bases outside the gene matches. Per the germline V gene, CDR1 is MGHRA and CDR2 is YSYEKL. This CDR3 is built from 15 residues. The CDR3 is CASSQHTSGTYEQYF. The CDR3 coding sequence is TGCGCCAGCAGCCAACATACTAGCGGGACTTACGAGCAGTACTTC.

The rearrangement links TRBV9 to TRBJ1-1; no definite D call. V lost 3 bases, J lost 7 bases, and 22 bases lay in between. The germline V gene has CDR1 SGDLS and CDR2 YYNGEE. The CDR3 loop spans 16 amino acids. The CDR3 loop is CASSGAAGIAPLEAFF. The CDR3 DNA sequence: TGTGCCAGCAGCGGAGCGGCCGGGATAGCACCACTTGAAGCTTTCTTT. The full variable domain, in which reference TRBV9 and TRBJ1-1 provide the parts outside the CDR3, is DSGVTQTPKHLITATGQRVTLRCSPRSGDLSVYWYQQSLDQGLQFLIQYYNGEERAKGNILERFSAQQFPDLHSELNLSSLELGDSALYFCASSGAAGIAPLEAFFGQGTRLTVV.

The chain has TRBV19 and TRBJ2-7; 8 nucleotides match TRBD1. CDR3 size: 11 residues. CDR1 is LNHDA and CDR2 is SQIVND in the germline V gene (reference sequence). The V and J ends lost 9 bases and 7 bases, in that order; junction bases with no gene match: 5. CDR3 region: CASQGAREQYF. The CDR3 region has the DNA TGTGCCAGCCAGGGGGCGAGGGAGCAGTACTTC.

This clone has a single count. This chain uses TRBV6-1 with TRBJ2-7, with 12 nucleotides matching TRBD2. Germline assignment: CDR1 MNHNS and CDR2 SASEGT. With V trimmed by 7 bases and J by 7 bases, 8 bases remained unmatched. The CDR3 extends over 14 amino acids. CDR3 nucleotide sequence: TGTGCCAGCACGAGACTAGCGGGAGTAGGGGAGCAGTACTTC. Protein sequence: CASTRLAGVGEQYF.

This clone appeared once. J is TRBJ2-1 and V is TRBV10-3, with 7 bases fitting TRBD2. Germline loops: CDR1 ENHRY, CDR2 SYGVKD. CDR3 size: 15 residues. V was clipped by 0 bases and J by 4 bases; unmatched bases: 3. The DNA of the CDR3 is TGTGCCATCAGTGAGTCGCGGGAGCAGTACAATGAGCAGTTCTTC. This translates into CAISESREQYNEQFF.

The rearrangement links TRBV5-6 to TRBJ2-3; TRBD2 aligns across 7 bases. The CDR3 is made up of 13 amino acids. Germline-derived CDR1 and CDR2 are SGHDT and YYEEEE. V was clipped by 3 bases and J by 5 bases; unmatched bases: 3. The CDR3 reads CASSSGGRDTQYF. The CDR3 nucleotides are TGTGCCAGCAGCTCCGGGGGGAGAGATACGCAGTATTTT.

This chain uses TRBV5-1 with TRBJ2-7; TRBD2 agrees at 9 bases. Germline V gene data show CDR1 as SGHRS and CDR2 as YFSETQ. There are 15 residues in the CDR3. J was trimmed by 5 bases and V by 0 bases; bases with no gene match: 6. The DNA for the CDR3 is TGCGCCAGCAGCTTGGCGGCGGCGGGAGGGGACGAGCAGTACTTC. Translation: CASSLAAAGGDEQYF.

The chain is built from TRBV9 and TRBJ2-2, with D maybe TRBD1 (6 bases). The germline V gene encodes CDR1 SGDLS and CDR2 YYNGEE. Trimming pared 0 bases from V and 2 bases from J, leaving 11 bases between. The CDR3 runs 16 residues. The CDR3 spells CASSVATGVNTGELFF. DNA of the CDR3: TGTGCCAGCAGCGTAGCGACAGGCGTAAACACCGGGGAGCTGTTTTTT.

This rearrangement joins TRBV6-5 to TRBJ2-7; 8 bases match TRBD1. Germline CDR1 is MNHEY and CDR2 is SVGAGI. With V trimmed by 6 bases and J by 1 base, 5 bases remained unmatched. The CDR3 extends over 14 amino acids. In DNA form, the CDR3 reads TGTGCCAGCAGCCCGGACAGGGAATCCTACGAGCAGTACTTC. It encodes CASSPDRESYEQYF.

The V call is TRBV6-5, the J call TRBJ1-1, with 7 positions matching TRBD1. The CDR3 loop spans 14 amino acids. Looked up from germline, CDR1 is MNHEY and CDR2 is SVGAGI. The V segment lost 4 bases and the J segment 4 bases; nucleotides outside the gene matches: 6. CDR3: CASSSRRDSTEAFF. In DNA, the CDR3 is TGTGCCAGCAGTTCGCGACGGGACAGCACTGAAGCTTTCTTT.

The chain employs TRBV10-3 and TRBJ2-7; D is ambiguous. The germline V gene has CDR1 ENHRY and CDR2 SYGVKD. The CDR3 loop spans 11 amino acids. V lost 3 bases and J 5 bases, leaving 5 bases between the germline ends. CDR3 residues: CAISDLDEQYF. The CDR3 DNA sequence: TGTGCCATCAGTGACCTTGACGAGCAGTACTTC.

The gene calls are TRBV15 and TRBJ1-5; D might be TRBD1 (6 bases). The germline gives CDR1 LNHNV, CDR2 YYDKDF (reference sequence). V dropped 6 bases and J dropped 2 bases, with 14 bases sitting between them. The CDR3 has 15 residues. The CDR3 loop is CATRPGGGGNQPQHF. The CDR3 region has the DNA TGTGCCACCAGACCCGGGGGGGGCGGCAATCAGCCCCAGCATTTT.